The next 26 T cell receptor beta chains were all read from a single sample in a study of T cell repertoires in cytomegalovirus infection (dated by TCRdb to between 2017 and 2020). The intended sense of this specimen's treatment or condition label: in vitro stimulation with specific CMV peptide epitopes to enrich CMV-specific T cells. This sample was sequenced with an Illumina HiSeq 1500. Starting from the raw public reads, TCRdb applied fastp trimming at Q25, assembled clones with MiXCR and retained in-frame beta chains. CDR3 protein duplicates are merged, each entry listing the most common genes and DNA. Present in this sample are about 920,000 distinct CDR3 sequences, under 40% of which were seen just once. Around 15% of the sample is held by the ten biggest clonotypes. Their target antigens are unknown. The sequencing used cultured CD8+ T cells from PBMCs, collected from culture after CMV antigen stimulation. These receptors all stem from a human donor in good health (CMV status not recorded). Some clones in this sample may be carry-over from other donors' samples.

Note on this clonotype: One junction end does not reproduce the germline sequence, and a read error may be involved. The chain carries TRBV5-4 and TRBJ1-1, with TRBD1 matching over 7 bases. CDR3 length: 14 amino acids. CDR1 is SGHNT and CDR2 is YYREEE in the germline V gene (reference sequence). DNA of the CDR3: TGTGTCAGCAGCTTGGGGGACAGCGACACTGAAGCTTTCTTT. Residues: CVSSLGDSDTEAFF.

This clonotype was counted many times. The chain uses TRBV19 and TRBJ1-5; D is unresolved. The CDR3 spans 13 residues. Germline V gene data show CDR1 as LNHDA and CDR2 as SQIVND (reference sequence). The V gene lost 9 bases and the J gene lost 4 bases, with 13 bases spanning the gap. The CDR3, as DNA: TGTGCCAGCAGCATGGGAGGTAATCAGCCCCAGCATTTT. It translates to CASSMGGNQPQHF.

The chain joins TRBV27 to TRBJ1-2; TRBD1 matches at 12 bases. Trimming at V came to 6 bases and at J to 1 base, leaving 9 bases not matched to a gene. This CDR3 has 17 amino acids. Germline V gives CDR1 MNHEY, CDR2 SMNVEV (reference sequence). The CDR3, as DNA: TGTGCCAGCAGGGCCGCCGGGACAGGGGGCGGTAACTATGGCTACACCTTC. This encodes CASRAAGTGGGNYGYTF.

This clonotype came up many times. The rearrangement links TRBV7-8 to TRBJ1-2, with D perhaps matching TRBD1 (5 bases). V was shortened by 3 bases and J by 5 bases, with 7 bases between the two germline ends. This CDR3 region has 12 residues. Per the germline V gene, CDR1 is SGHVS and CDR2 is FQNEAQ. The CDR3 here is CASSFQGYGYTF. In nucleotides, the CDR3 is TGTGCCAGCAGCTTTCAGGGATATGGCTACACCTTC. Full variable domain (rest looked up from reference TRBV7-8 and TRBJ1-2): GAGVSQSPRYKVAKRGQDVALRCDPISGHVSLFWYQQALGQGPEFLTYFQNEAQLDKSGLPSDRFFAERPEGSVSTLKIQRTQQEDSAVYLCASSFQGYGYTFGSGTRLTVV.

In this sample, this clonotype turned up many times. The chain joins TRBV27 to TRBJ2-6; tentative D call: TRBD2 (5 bases). CDR1 is MNHEY, CDR2 SMNVEV, per germline (reference sequence). Between the trimmed V and J ends, which lost 6 bases and 1 base, there was a span of 7 bases. The CDR3 runs 14 residues. The CDR3 DNA sequence: TGTGCCAGCAGCTCGGGATCTGGGGCCAACGTCCTGACTTTC. It encodes CASSSGSGANVLTF.

On this clonotype: An end of the junction does not agree with germline; a read error may underlie this. This sequence joins TRBV7-1 and TRBJ2-7; 15 bases line up with TRBD2. TRBV7-1 belongs to the ORF category, with a function that is uncertain. This CDR3 is built from 18 residues. CDR3 DNA sequence: TGTGCCAACAGCCCCGGACTAGCGGGGGGGCCTGATCGGTACGAGCAGTACTTC. Protein: CANSPGLAGGPDRYEQYF.

About this clonotype itself: This may be a read error, as it is one base from a much larger clone. V usage is TRBV27 and J usage is TRBJ2-7; D is ambiguous. Trimming removed 3 bases from V and 3 bases from J, with 6 bases in between. Germline CDR1 MNHEY, CDR2 SMNVEV (reference sequence). The CDR3 spans 12 residues. The CDR3 loop reads CASSFIGYEQYF. The CDR3 DNA reads TGTGCCAGCAGTTTCATCGGCTACGAGCAGTACTTC.

The V call is TRBV12-3 or TRBV12-4, the J call TRBJ1-3, with unresolved D. The CDR3 runs 15 residues. Trimming took off 3 bases at V and 2 bases at J, with 11 bases between the two ends. The CDR3 DNA reads TGTGCCAGCAGTTTCGGGCGAAGTACTGGAAACACCATATATTTT. It translates to CASSFGRSTGNTIYF.

This rearrangement joins TRBV13 to TRBJ2-7, with D possibly TRBD1 on 6 matching bases. Trimming pared 5 bases from V and 5 bases from J, leaving 10 bases between. CDR1 and CDR2 from the germline V gene are PRHDT and FYEKMQ (reference sequence). This CDR3 has 12 residues. CDR3 amino acids: CASSARTDEQYV. Here the CDR3 DNA reads TGTGCCAGCAGCGCTCGGACAGACGAGCAGTACGTC.

Worth noting for this clonotype: A read error is possible here, since a much larger clone lies one base away. V usage is TRBV6-1 and J usage is TRBJ2-3; D is undetermined. Germline CDR1 reads MNHNS; CDR2 reads SASEGT. Trimming shortened V by 2 bases and J by 3 bases, and 9 bases separated the two germline ends. The CDR3 totals 14 residues. The CDR3 DNA reads TGTGCCAGCAGTGAAAGCTACTGGACAGATACGCAGTATTTT. Amino acid sequence: CASSESYWTDTQYF.

This clonotype has at least ten counts. The chain employs TRBV11-3 and TRBJ2-1; possible D gene TRBD2, 5 bases. V shed 5 bases and J shed 5 bases, with 7 bases lying between them. CDR1 and CDR2 from the germline V gene are SGHNT and YENEEA. CDR3 length equals 12 residues. CDR3 nucleotides: TGTGCCAGCAGCGGACTCCACAATGAGCAGTTCTTC. This encodes CASSGLHNEQFF.

This clonotype has more than one count but fewer than ten. The chain carries TRBV6-6 and TRBJ1-2, with 9 bases that match TRBD1. The J segment lost 5 bases and the V segment lost 10 bases, leaving 8 bases of the junction unmatched. Germline lookup yields CDR1 MNHNY and CDR2 SVGAGI (reference sequence). The CDR3 length is 13 residues. Here the CDR3 reads CATASTGGYGYTF. CDR3 nucleotide sequence: TGTGCCACCGCCTCGACAGGGGGTTATGGCTACACCTTC.

CDR3 nucleotide sequence: TGCGCCAGCAGCCAAGATGTTAGAACGGTTGAGCAGTTCTTC. Encoded protein: CASSQDVRTVEQFF. The gene calls are TRBV4-1 and TRBJ2-1; no clear D. The germline V gene has CDR1 MGHRA and CDR2 YSYEKL. V shed 0 bases and J shed 9 bases, with 12 bases lying between them. There are 14 residues in the CDR3.

V and J are TRBV10-3 and TRBJ2-2; no definite D call. The V gene's germline CDR1 is ENHRY and CDR2 SYGVKD. The germline V and J ends were trimmed by 3 bases and 0 bases, with 11 bases remaining between them. The CDR3 sequence is 16 residues long. The DNA of the CDR3 is TGTGCCATCAGTGAATTAGGTCGCGCGAACACCGGGGAGCTGTTTTTT. Translated, it gives CAISELGRANTGELFF.

The chain joins TRBV7-9 to TRBJ2-2, with a tentative D call TRBD2 (6 bases). The CDR3 contains 12 residues. Germline V gene sequence: CDR1 SEHNR, CDR2 FQNEAQ (reference sequence). Trimming pared 8 bases from V and 6 bases from J, leaving 10 bases between. CDR3 nucleotide sequence: TGTGCCAGCGTGGGGGAGGCCGGGGAGCTGTTTTTT. It yields the protein CASVGEAGELFF.

This clonotype has a handful of counts. V gene TRBV6-1 combines with J gene TRBJ1-1; D may be TRBD1 (5 bases). The CDR3 is made up of 17 amino acids. The germline V and J ends were trimmed by 1 base and 4 bases, with 19 bases remaining between them. The germline V gene has CDR1 MNHNS and CDR2 SASEGT. CDR3 sequence: CASSEESRDVSGTEAFF. The CDR3 nucleotides are TGTGCCAGCAGTGAAGAAAGCCGGGACGTCTCTGGCACTGAAGCTTTCTTT.

This clonotype came up a few times. The rearrangement joins TRBV18 to TRBJ2-1; weak D call: TRBD2 (6 bases). From germline, CDR1 is KGHSH and CDR2 LQKENI. The CDR3 is 17 residues long. Between the trimmed V and J ends, which lost 3 bases and 0 bases, there was a span of 15 bases. CDR3 loop: CASSPQHVGSSYNEQFF. CDR3 sequence (DNA): TGTGCCAGCTCACCCCAACATGTCGGGAGCTCCTACAATGAGCAGTTCTTC.

The genes are TRBV12-3 or TRBV12-4 and TRBJ1-2; D is undetermined. CDR3 size: 12 residues. The V and J ends lost 5 bases and 4 bases respectively, with 8 bases between them. In nucleotides, the CDR3 is TGTGCCAGCAGTGAAGGGATCTATGGCTACACCTTC. This codes for CASSEGIYGYTF.

This clonotype was counted only a few times. This rearrangement joins TRBV20-1 to TRBJ1-6; TRBD1 might be the D (5 bases). V lost 3 bases and J 3 bases, leaving 15 bases between the germline ends. The CDR3 is 16 amino acids. The germline V gene has CDR1 DFQATT and CDR2 SNEGSKA (reference sequence). The CDR3 DNA follows: TGCAGTGCTAGTATTGAGGGGCTAGTCTATAATTCACCCCTCCACTTT. Translation: CSASIEGLVYNSPLHF.

The chain has TRBV4-1 and TRBJ1-5; perhaps TRBD1 as D (5 bases). The CDR3 extends over 16 amino acids. Germline-derived CDR1 and CDR2 are MGHRA and YSYEKL. Trimming took off 0 bases at V and 5 bases at J, with 14 bases between the two ends. CDR3 region: CASSQEGTGVYQPQHF. CDR3 nucleotide sequence: TGCGCCAGCAGCCAAGAGGGTACGGGGGTTTATCAGCCCCAGCATTTT.

This clonotype was counted a single time. The chain has TRBV9 and TRBJ1-5; D gene unclear. The germline V gene has CDR1 SGDLS and CDR2 YYNGEE. There are 14 residues in the CDR3. V was clipped by 0 bases and J by 1 base, with 5 bases between them. The CDR3 nucleotides are TGTGCCAGCAGCGTAGAAGAGAGCAATCAGCCCCAGCATTTT. Its protein is CASSVEESNQPQHF. Supplemented by reference TRBV9 and TRBJ1-5, the full variable domain reads DSGVTQTPKHLITATGQRVTLRCSPRSGDLSVYWYQQSLDQGLQFLIQYYNGEERAKGNILERFSAQQFPDLHSELNLSSLELGDSALYFCASSVEESNQPQHFGDGTRLSIL.

The V and J genes are TRBV20-1 and TRBJ1-1; D is unclear. This CDR3 has 14 residues. Germline loops: CDR1 DFQATT, CDR2 SNEGSKA (reference sequence). V was pared by 6 bases and J by 0 bases, with 14 bases between. CDR3: CSARDGQLNTEAFF. The CDR3 DNA reads TGCAGTGCAAGGGATGGGCAATTGAACACTGAAGCTTTCTTT.

The CDR3 protein is CASSLGRGGVNEQFF. The CDR3 DNA follows: TGTGCCAGCAGTTTAGGCAGGGGTGGGGTTAATGAGCAGTTCTTC. The J gene is TRBJ2-1, the V gene TRBV12-3 or TRBV12-4, with TRBD1 as a possible D gene (6 bases). The V end lost 1 base, the J end lost 7 bases, and 14 bases lay between the germline ends. CDR3 size: 15 residues.

CDR3 protein: CASSFYWTSNSPLHF. DNA of the CDR3: TGTGCCAGCAGCTTTTATTGGACAAGTAATTCACCCCTCCACTTT. The chain links TRBV5-5 to TRBJ1-6; tentatively, D is TRBD1 (5 bases). V dropped 2 bases and J dropped 6 bases, with 12 bases sitting between them. Germline loops: CDR1 SGHKS, CDR2 YYEKEE (reference sequence). The CDR3 totals 15 residues.

The sample holds a few counts of this clonotype. The CDR3 nucleotides are TGCGCCAGCAGCTTGGACTTTCAGGCCGTGAACGAGCAGTACGTC. Protein product: CASSLDFQAVNEQYV. The genes are TRBV5-1 and TRBJ2-7; D not certain. In germline, CDR1 is SGHRS, CDR2 YFSETQ. Deletions cut 0 bases from V and 5 bases from J, with 15 bases between. CDR3 length: 15 residues.

This rearrangement joins TRBV4-1 to TRBJ1-2; unclear D gene. The CDR3 contains 14 residues. The germline V gene has CDR1 MGHRA and CDR2 YSYEKL. Trimming shortened V by 1 base and J by 8 bases, and 14 bases separated the two germline ends. CDR3 DNA sequence: TGCGCCAGCAGCCAAGCCGGGCCCGGGAGCGGCTACACCTTC. Translating it yields CASSQAGPGSGYTF.